This T cell receptor beta chain appears in the sequencing data of a study of blood T cell repertoires in COVID-19. Turning to the study itself: COVID-19 samples from acute and convalescent phases originated in the United States, Italy and Spain. From T cells, B-cell-depleted T cells, or PBMCs came the material, which was cDNA or gDNA.

Germline V gives CDR1 SGHRS, CDR2 YFSETQ. CDR3 length equals 17 residues. V dropped 1 base and J dropped 2 bases, with 18 bases sitting between them. Source study methods: Amplification from reference gene primers served as the basis for estimated nucleated cell counts. The data were produced by immunoSEQ multiplex PCR, yet TCRdb's version contains in-frame clones alone and is incomplete. Clone size and the V and J calls come from that table; the DNA yielded D and trimming. The sample carries roughly 280,000 clones, 75% to 90% recorded once. The clonotype originates from a young man with active or convalescent COVID-19. The chain joins TRBV5-1 to TRBJ1-2; weak D call: TRBD1 (6 bases). The specimen was peripheral blood. CDR3 nucleotides: TGCGCCAGCAGCTTGAGTTCTCCCTTGGACAGAAACTATGGCTACACCTTC. Protein: CASSLSSPLDRNYGYTF.